This T cell receptor (beta chain) stems from a study of early T cells in non-severe SARS-CoV-2 infection. Study summary: Sequencing was performed on bulk RNA from unsorted whole blood, leaving chains unpaired. Study results and caveats: Matching against VDJdb likely underestimated virus-specific expansions, favoring anti-spike CD8.

The V gene's germline CDR1 is SQVTM and CDR2 ANQGSEA. This CDR3 is 14 amino acids long. Trimming removed 0 bases from V and 4 bases from J, with 12 bases in between. Individual cDNA molecules received unique molecular identifiers during library preparation. MiXCR, applied by TCRdb to the 5' RACE reads, yields one record per CDR3 protein. The data show some 34,000 distinct CDR3 sequences, 9.9% seen once. This clonotype was counted at least ten times. Its target is unknown. This sequence was found in an adult who was a healthcare worker with PCR-confirmed SARS-CoV-2 infection or an uninfected control (not recorded which). The sample comprised whole blood. This sequence joins TRBV29-1 and TRBJ1-2, with unresolved D. The CDR3 nucleotides are TGCAGCGTTGAAGATGGGCCTTACCCCTATGGCTACACCTTC. Translating it yields CSVEDGPYPYGYTF. Looking up the rest from reference TRBV29-1 and TRBJ1-2 gives the full variable domain: SAVISQKPSRDICQRGTSLTIQCQVDSQVTMMFWYRQQPGQSLTLIATANQGSEATYESGFVIDKFPISRPNLTFSTLTVSNMSPEDSSIYLCSVEDGPYPYGYTFGSGTRLTVV.